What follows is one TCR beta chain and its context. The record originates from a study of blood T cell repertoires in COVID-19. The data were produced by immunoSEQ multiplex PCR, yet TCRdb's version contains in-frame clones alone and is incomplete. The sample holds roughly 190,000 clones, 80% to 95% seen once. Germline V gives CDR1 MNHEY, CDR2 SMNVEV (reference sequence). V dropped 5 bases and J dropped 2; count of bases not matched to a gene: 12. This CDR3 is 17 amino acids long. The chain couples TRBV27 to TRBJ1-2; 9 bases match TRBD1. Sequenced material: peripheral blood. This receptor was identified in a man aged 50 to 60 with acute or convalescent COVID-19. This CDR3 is CASSPQGQGRINYGYTF. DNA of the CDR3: TGTGCCAGCAGTCCGCAAGGACAGGGGCGTATAAACTATGGCTACACCTTC.